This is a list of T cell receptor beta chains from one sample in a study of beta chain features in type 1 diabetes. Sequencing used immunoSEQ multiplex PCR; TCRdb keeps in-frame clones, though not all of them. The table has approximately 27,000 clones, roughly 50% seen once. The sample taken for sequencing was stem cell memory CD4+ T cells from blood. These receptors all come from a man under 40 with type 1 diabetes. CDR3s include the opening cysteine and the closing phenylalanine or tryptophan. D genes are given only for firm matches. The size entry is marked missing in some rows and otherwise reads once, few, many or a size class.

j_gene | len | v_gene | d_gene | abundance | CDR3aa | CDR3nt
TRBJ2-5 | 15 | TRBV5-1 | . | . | CASSLVRGLRETQYF | TGCGCCAGCAGCTTGGTGCGGGGTCTTCGGGAGACCCAGTACTTC
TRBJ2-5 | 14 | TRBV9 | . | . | CASGGTSRGETQYF | TGTGCCAGCGGGGGGACCTCCCGGGGAGAGACCCAGTACTTC
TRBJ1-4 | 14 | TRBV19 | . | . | CASLARGPDEKLFF | TGTGCCAGCCTTGCCAGAGGCCCCGATGAAAAACTGTTTTTT
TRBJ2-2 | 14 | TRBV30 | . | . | CAWRSRGNTGELFF | TGTGCCTGGCGATCCAGGGGGAACACCGGGGAGCTGTTTTTT
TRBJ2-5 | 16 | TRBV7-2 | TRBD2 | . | CASSRVAGVYQETQYF | TGTGCCAGCAGCCGGGTAGCGGGAGTGTACCAAGAGACCCAGTACTTC
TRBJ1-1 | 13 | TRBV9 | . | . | CASSPFRGTEAFF | TGTGCCAGCAGCCCCTTCAGGGGCACTGAAGCTTTCTTT
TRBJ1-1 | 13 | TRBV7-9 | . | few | CASSQPPRTEAFF | TGTGCCAGCAGCCAGCCCCCCAGGACTGAAGCTTTCTTT
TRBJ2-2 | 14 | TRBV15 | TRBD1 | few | CATSRAGTGGGLFF | TGTGCCACCAGCAGAGCGGGGACAGGGGGCGGGCTGTTTTTT
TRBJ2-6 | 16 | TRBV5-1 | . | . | CASSFTAHSGANVLTF | TGCGCCAGCAGCTTCACAGCCCACTCTGGGGCCAACGTCCTGACTTTC
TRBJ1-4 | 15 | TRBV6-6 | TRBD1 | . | CASSFPGQGHEKLFF | TGTGCCAGCAGTTTTCCGGGACAGGGGCATGAAAAACTGTTTTTT
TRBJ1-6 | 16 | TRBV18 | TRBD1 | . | CASSNREGAQISPLHF | TGTGCCAGCTCGAACCGGGAGGGGGCACAAATTTCACCCCTCCACTTT
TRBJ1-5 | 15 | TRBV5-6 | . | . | CASSLGVSSNQPQHF | TGTGCCAGCAGCTTAGGGGTCAGTAGCAATCAGCCCCAGCATTTT
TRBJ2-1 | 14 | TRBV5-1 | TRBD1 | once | CASSSSWTGDEQFF | TGCGCCAGCAGCTCAAGCTGGACAGGCGATGAGCAGTTCTTC
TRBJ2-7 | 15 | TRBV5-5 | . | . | CASSPRGTQSYEQYF | TGTGCCAGCAGCCCGCGGGGGACACAATCCTACGAGCAGTACTTC
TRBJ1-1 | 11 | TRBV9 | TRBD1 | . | CASCDRAEAFF | TGTGCCAGCTGCGACAGGGCTGAAGCTTTCTTT
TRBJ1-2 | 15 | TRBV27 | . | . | CASSLSLRSSYGYTF | TGTGCCAGCAGTTTATCTCTCAGGTCCTCTTATGGCTACACCTTC
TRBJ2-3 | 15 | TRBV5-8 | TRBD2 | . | CASTGGGRGTDTQYF | TGTGCCAGCACCGGCGGGGGGCGAGGCACAGATACGCAGTATTTT
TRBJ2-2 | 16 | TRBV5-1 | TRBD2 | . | CASSLTSGWDTGELFF | TGCGCCAGCAGCTTGACTAGCGGCTGGGACACCGGGGAGCTGTTTTTT
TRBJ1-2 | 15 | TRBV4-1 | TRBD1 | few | CASSQEEGAYYGYTF | TGCGCCAGCAGCCAAGAGGAGGGGGCATACTATGGCTACACCTTC
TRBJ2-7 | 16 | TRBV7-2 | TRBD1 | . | CASSAYQGARSYEQYF | TGTGCCAGCAGCGCATACCAGGGGGCCCGCTCCTACGAGCAGTACTTC
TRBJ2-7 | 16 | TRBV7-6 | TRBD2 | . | CASSRGGAGPSYEQYF | TGTGCCAGCAGCCGCGGGGGAGCGGGGCCTTCCTACGAGCAGTACTTC
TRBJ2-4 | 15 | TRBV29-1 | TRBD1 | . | CSVRQGAGAKNIQYF | TGCAGCGTCCGACAGGGGGCAGGGGCCAAAAACATTCAGTACTTC
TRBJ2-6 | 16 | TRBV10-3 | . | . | CAISELQVSGANVLTF | TGTGCCATCAGTGAGCTACAGGTCTCTGGGGCCAACGTCCTGACTTTC
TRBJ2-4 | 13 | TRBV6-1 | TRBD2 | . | CASSEARENNQYF | TGTGCCAGCAGTGAAGCGCGGGAGAACAATCAGTACTTC
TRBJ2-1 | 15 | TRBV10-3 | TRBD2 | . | CAMRSGTASYNEQFF | TGTGCCATGCGTAGCGGGACGGCCTCCTACAATGAGCAGTTCTTC
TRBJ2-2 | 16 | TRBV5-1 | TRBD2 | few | CASSSSGGINTGELFF | TGCGCCAGCAGCTCGAGCGGGGGGATAAACACCGGGGAGCTGTTTTTT
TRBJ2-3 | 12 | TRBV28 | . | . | CASGSGTDTQYF | TGTGCCAGCGGGAGCGGTACAGATACGCAGTATTTT
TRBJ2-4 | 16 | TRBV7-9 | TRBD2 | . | CASSLASSGEGNIQYF | TGTGCCAGCAGCTTAGCTTCTAGCGGGGAGGGTAACATTCAGTACTTC
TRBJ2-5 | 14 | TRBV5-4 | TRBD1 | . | CASSSPGQQETQYF | TGTGCCAGCAGCTCCCCGGGACAGCAAGAGACCCAGTACTTC